This T cell receptor beta chain was obtained from a study of blood T cell repertoires in COVID-19. About the research overall: From the United States, Italy and Spain came samples of acute and convalescent COVID-19. Nucleic acid was either cDNA or gDNA, and it came from T cells, B-cell-depleted T cells, or PBMCs.

As handled by the study authors: How many nucleated cells were present was estimated from reference gene primer amplification. TCRdb keeps only in-frame clones here, not all; method: immunoSEQ multiplex PCR. V, J and clone size derive from that table, while D and trimming were established from the DNA sequence. The top ten hold 2.9% of the sample, which has some 230,000 clones, roughly 81% seen once. Germline V CDR1 and CDR2: MNHEY, SVGEGT. The V segment lost 4 bases and the J segment 7 bases; nucleotides outside the gene matches: 12. This CDR3 region has 17 residues. The source is a man aged 50-59 years who had recovered from COVID-19. Sequencing was done on a sample of peripheral blood. V and J are TRBV6-2 or TRBV6-3 and TRBJ1-5; 11 bases are shared with TRBD1. This chain's CDR3 is CASSSGGTGGKFQPQHF. CDR3 coding DNA: TGTGCCAGCAGTTCGGGGGGGACAGGGGGTAAGTTCCAGCCCCAGCATTTT.